A single sample gave rise to the 4 T cell receptor beta chains below, sequenced in a study of cytomegalovirus exposure and HLA in healthy donors. The study ran its PCR with 60 Vbeta and 13 Jbeta primers. Assay used: immunoSEQ multiplex PCR; TCRdb lists only in-frame clones, some missing. The sample carries about 170,000 clones, roughly 70% recorded once. The source material was PBMCs. These receptors came from a girl aged 5 to 17 in good health and CMV-seronegative.

CDR3 coding DNA: TGTGCCAGCAATATACGGGGAACAGATACGCAGTATTTT. Protein: CASNIRGTDTQYF. The chain recombines TRBV5-6 with TRBJ2-3; D is perhaps TRBD2 (5 bases). The CDR3 sequence is 13 residues long. The germline V gene has CDR1 SGHDT and CDR2 YYEEEE. With 6 bases removed from V and 3 bases from J, the gap between germline ends came to 11 bases. The full variable domain, with the rest looked up from reference TRBV5-6 and TRBJ2-3, is DAGVTQSPTHLIKTRGQQVTLRCSPKSGHDTVSWYQQALGQGPQFIFQYYEEEERQRGNFPDRFSGHQFPNYSSELNVNALLLGDSALYLCASNIRGTDTQYFGPGTRLTVL.

The CDR3 nucleotides are TGTGCCAGCAGCCTGGCAGGGAGCAATCAGCCCCAGCATTTT. Its protein product is CASSLAGSNQPQHF. The chain carries TRBV7-9 and TRBJ1-5; D perhaps matches TRBD1 (5 bases). The CDR3 loop spans 14 amino acids. Germline V lookup: CDR1 SEHNR, CDR2 FQNEAQ (reference sequence). The V and J ends lost 5 bases and 1 base respectively, with 9 bases between them.

The V call is TRBV14, the J call TRBJ2-3; a possible D gene is TRBD2 (6 bases). The V end was cut by 4 bases, the J end by 1 base, with 9 bases between. Germline loops: CDR1 SGHDN, CDR2 FVKESK. The CDR3 is made up of 14 amino acids. DNA for the CDR3: TGTGCCAGCAGCCTAGCGGAACGCACAGATACGCAGTATTTT. It is translated as CASSLAERTDTQYF.

The chain links TRBV10-1 to TRBJ1-1, with 11 positions matching TRBD1. Germline trimming cut 2 bases from V and 4 bases from J; bases unmatched to any gene: 0. The CDR3 has 14 amino acids. CDR1 WNHNN and CDR2 SYGVQD come from the germline V gene (reference sequence). The CDR3 region is CASSEGTGGTEAFF. In nucleotides, the CDR3 is TGCGCCAGCAGTGAGGGGACAGGGGGCACTGAAGCTTTCTTT.